Listed here are 31 T cell receptor beta chains from one sample, sequenced in a study of T-cell reconstitution after alpha-beta-depleted transplantation in children. The TCRbeta library incorporated unique molecular identifiers. TCRdb passed the PCR reads through MiXCR, listing each CDR3 protein once. Here the sample spans about 200,000 distinct CDR3 sequences, about 8.7% being singletons. The specimen comprised PBMCs, mostly from graft donor cells, sampled 360 days after TCRalphabeta/CD19-depleted stem cell transplant. Source of these receptors: a male patient between 2 and 10 years old who had a stem cell transplant for acute myeloid leukemia, so the T cells may come from the graft donor.

The gene calls are TRBV12-3 or TRBV12-4 and TRBJ2-1; the D gene is possibly TRBD2 (6 bases). The CDR3 runs 15 residues. Trimming removed 3 bases from V and 6 bases from J, with 15 bases in between. This chain's CDR3 is CASSFGGNRGNEQFF. In DNA, the CDR3 is TGTGCCAGCAGTTTCGGAGGGAATCGGGGCAATGAGCAGTTCTTC.

The chain has TRBV10-3 and TRBJ2-6, with D tentatively TRBD2 (5 bases). The V end lost 2 bases, the J end lost 0 bases, and 14 bases lay between the germline ends. The CDR3 consists of 18 residues. From germline, CDR1 is ENHRY and CDR2 SYGVKD. CDR3 residues: CAISEVGLRASGANVLTF. The CDR3 region has the DNA TGTGCCATCAGTGAGGTGGGGTTGCGGGCCTCTGGGGCCAACGTCCTGACTTTC.

This clonotype appeared a few times. The rearrangement joins TRBV13 to TRBJ2-7; 8 positions match TRBD1. Germline-derived CDR1 and CDR2 are PRHDT and FYEKMQ (reference sequence). The CDR3 has 14 amino acids. Unmatched junction bases numbered 5, after V lost 3 bases and J lost 4 bases. CDR3 coding DNA: TGTGCCAGCAGCTTTGGACAGGGTATGTACGAGCAGTACTTC. Amino acids: CASSFGQGMYEQYF.

The chain carries TRBV12-3 or TRBV12-4 and TRBJ2-3; D is perhaps TRBD2 (5 bases). The V end lost 2 bases, the J end lost 5 bases, and 11 bases lay between the germline ends. This CDR3 is built from 14 residues. CDR3 coding DNA: TGTGCCAGCAGTTTAAAAAGGGAGCGAGATACGCAGTATTTT. Encoded protein: CASSLKRERDTQYF.

This chain links TRBV28 with TRBJ2-5, with a weak D call TRBD1 (6 bases). This CDR3 spans 16 amino acids. The germline V and J ends were trimmed by 4 bases and 1 base, with 16 bases remaining between them. Germline V lookup: CDR1 MDHEN, CDR2 SYDVKM. The CDR3 loop is CASSSPSQGFQETQYF. CDR3 bases: TGTGCCAGCAGTTCCCCCTCACAGGGCTTCCAAGAGACCCAGTACTTC.

This clonotype was picked up many times. This sequence joins TRBV6-2 or TRBV6-3 and TRBJ1-1; D perhaps matches TRBD1 (5 bases). V lost 0 bases and J lost 1, with 24 bases in between. This CDR3 spans 20 amino acids. Germline V gene data show CDR1 as MNHEY and CDR2 as SVGEGT. CDR3 sequence (DNA): TGTGCCAGCAGTTACTCCCCCTGGGGCCCCAGGACCCTTCCGAACACTGAAGCTTTCTTT. It translates to CASSYSPWGPRTLPNTEAFF.

This clonotype was found many times. The CDR3 sequence is CASSLGLGAYEQYV. As DNA, the CDR3 is TGCGCCAGCAGCTTGGGTCTGGGGGCCTACGAGCAGTACGTC. The chain recombines TRBV5-1 with TRBJ2-7; the D call may be TRBD1 or TRBD2 (5 bases each). The CDR3 contains 14 residues. Per germline, CDR1 SGHRS and CDR2 YFSETQ. Trimming removed 0 bases at V and 2 bases at J, with 9 bases between.

Only a few counts were recorded for this clonotype. Mismatch with germline at one junction end may stem from a read error. The chain recombines TRBV5-1 with TRBJ1-2; 7 bases fit TRBD1. Germline lookup yields CDR1 SGHRS and CDR2 YFSETQ. The CDR3 is made up of 17 amino acids. The CDR3 DNA reads TGCGCCAGCAGGTTGGGGGTCGTCGTCGGACAGGAAAATGGCTACACCTTC. Encoded protein: CASRLGVVVGQENGYTF.

The rearrangement uses TRBV20-1 and TRBJ1-1; D may be TRBD1 (6 bases). The CDR3 is 13 amino acids. Trimming removed 5 bases at V and 0 bases at J, with 10 bases between. Germline values: CDR1 DFQATT, CDR2 SNEGSKA (reference sequence). The CDR3 is CSASGHLNTEAFF. CDR3 in DNA: TGCAGTGCTTCGGGACATCTGAACACTGAAGCTTTCTTT.

V and J are TRBV9 and TRBJ2-2; D unclear. Trimming removed 3 bases at V and 1 base at J, with 10 bases between. This CDR3 is built from 15 residues. The germline CDR1 and CDR2 sequences are SGDLS and YYNGEE. CDR3 in DNA: TGTGCCAGCAGCGACCGTTCGTTGAACACCGGGGAGCTGTTTTTT. Its translation: CASSDRSLNTGELFF.

The CDR3 spells CASSTQVLAGSTDTQYF. The CDR3 DNA sequence: TGCGCCAGCAGCACGCAAGTACTAGCGGGGAGCACAGATACGCAGTATTTT. V usage is TRBV5-1 and J usage is TRBJ2-3; 10 positions match TRBD2. The CDR3 has 17 amino acids. V shed 4 bases, J shed 0 bases, and the junction held 8 bases outside the gene matches. Germline V CDR1 and CDR2: SGHRS, YFSETQ.

A remark on this clonotype: A much larger clone is a single base away; this may be a read error. The V and J genes are TRBV7-2 and TRBJ2-7; no clear D gene. The V gene lost 1 base and the J gene lost 3 bases, with 10 bases spanning the gap. This CDR3 is 14 amino acids long. Per the germline V gene, CDR1 is SGHTA and CDR2 is FQGNSA. The CDR3, as DNA: TGTGCCAGCAGCTTAGGCCTGCAGGACTACGAGCAGTACTTC. This encodes CASSLGLQDYEQYF.

This clonotype was found many times. This rearrangement joins TRBV20-1 to TRBJ2-1, with D perhaps matching TRBD2 (7 bases). Germline V lookup: CDR1 DFQATT, CDR2 SNEGSKA (reference sequence). This CDR3 comprises 14 residues. V lost 6 bases and J 2 bases, leaving 14 bases between the germline ends. The DNA for the CDR3 is TGCAGTGCCCCTCCGCGGGGGCCCTACAATGAGCAGTTCTTC. It is translated as CSAPPRGPYNEQFF.

This clonotype was counted at least ten times. The rearrangement links TRBV10-2 to TRBJ2-7, with D maybe TRBD1 (6 bases). With 9 bases removed from V and 4 bases from J, the gap between germline ends came to 19 bases. Germline V gene data show CDR1 as WSHSY and CDR2 as SAAADI. The CDR3 contains 14 residues. The CDR3 protein is CASSGRTRGYEQYV. The CDR3 region has the DNA TGCGCCAGTTCGGGCCGGACAAGGGGGTACGAGCAGTACGTC.

There are a few counts of this clonotype. V usage is TRBV12-3 or TRBV12-4 and J usage is TRBJ1-2; D not resolved. Trimming left V 0 bases short and J 2 bases short, with 10 bases between. The CDR3 contains 15 residues. As DNA, the CDR3 is TGTGCCAGCAGTTTAGCGCTTGACCTAAACTATGGCTACACCTTC. Its translation: CASSLALDLNYGYTF.

This clonotype was seen only a few times. The V and J genes are TRBV6-1 and TRBJ2-2; 12 nucleotides match TRBD2. V trimming: 6 bases; J trimming: 7 bases; junction bases outside the gene matches: 9. This CDR3 comprises 16 residues. Per the germline V gene, CDR1 is MNHNS and CDR2 is SASEGT. In DNA form, the CDR3 reads TGTGCCAGCAGAGCACTAGCGGGGGGTCGGAGCGGGGAGCTGTTTTTT. Protein product: CASRALAGGRSGELFF.

This chain uses TRBV7-2 with TRBJ2-5; 8 nucleotides line up with TRBD1. The CDR3 sequence is 15 residues long. V shed 1 base, J shed 5 bases, and the junction held 6 bases outside the gene matches. Germline CDR1 SGHTA, CDR2 FQGNSA. CDR3 protein: CASSLVWTGRETQYF. CDR3 nucleotide sequence: TGTGCCAGCAGCTTAGTGTGGACAGGGCGGGAGACCCAGTACTTC.

There are many counts of this clonotype. This chain uses TRBV18 with TRBJ1-2, with D hard to call. V lost 1 base to trimming and J lost 4 bases, with 7 bases between them. This CDR3 comprises 13 residues. Germline V gene lookup returns CDR1 KGHSH and CDR2 LQKENI. CDR3 protein: CASSPLGSYGYTF. The DNA of the CDR3 is TGTGCCAGCTCACCACTGGGGTCCTATGGCTACACCTTC.

The V and J genes are TRBV3-1 and TRBJ2-2, with 8 nucleotides matching TRBD1. This CDR3 contains 13 residues. In germline, CDR1 is LGHDT, CDR2 YNNKEL (reference sequence). After removal of 5 bases from V and 5 bases from J, the junction contained 1 base not matched to a gene. CDR3 in amino acids: CASSTGGTGELFF. The CDR3 nucleotides read TGTGCCAGCAGCACAGGGGGAACCGGGGAGCTGTTTTTT. Full variable domain (outside the CDR3, taken from reference TRBV3-1 and TRBJ2-2): DTAVSQTPKYLVTQMGNDKSIKCEQNLGHDTMYWYKQDSKKFLKIMFSYNNKELIINETVPNRFSPKSPDKAHLNLHINSLELGDSAVYFCASSTGGTGELFFGEGSRLTVL.

This clonotype was counted many times. V is TRBV4-2 and J is TRBJ2-5; D unclear. CDR1 is LGHNA, CDR2 YNFKEQ, per germline. Trimming took 1 base from V and 1 from J, leaving 7 bases between them. The CDR3 extends over 14 amino acids. The CDR3 sequence is CASSQGGSQETQYF. Written as DNA, the CDR3 is TGTGCCAGCAGCCAAGGGGGTTCCCAAGAGACCCAGTACTTC.

The chain recombines TRBV12-3 or TRBV12-4 with TRBJ1-4; tentatively, D is TRBD1 (6 bases). The ends were cut back, 7 bases at V and 0 bases at J, with 12 bases in the middle. CDR3 length: 15 residues. The CDR3 protein is CASNNEGATNEKLFF. CDR3 bases: TGTGCCAGCAATAATGAGGGGGCAACTAATGAAAAACTGTTTTTT.

The CDR3, as DNA: TGTGCCAGCAGCCCCGAGGGCGCTTATTCCGAGCAGTACTTC. Encoded protein: CASSPEGAYSEQYF. The rearrangement joins TRBV7-2 to TRBJ2-7; maybe TRBD2 (5 bases). The CDR3 runs to 14 residues. V gave up 5 bases and J gave up 6 bases, with 17 bases separating them. Germline V gene data show CDR1 as SGHTA and CDR2 as FQGNSA.

The sample holds a few counts of this clonotype. This chain's CDR3 is CASSLFLITPEQYF. As DNA, the CDR3 is TGTGCCAGCAGCTTATTTTTGATCACCCCCGAGCAGTACTTC. The V gene is TRBV11-2, the J gene TRBJ2-7; D not certain. The V gene lost 2 bases and the J gene lost 6 bases, with 14 bases spanning the gap. The CDR3 length is 14 residues. Per the germline V gene, CDR1 is SGHAT and CDR2 is FQNNGV.

This clonotype was picked up a small number of times. The genes are TRBV7-9 and TRBJ2-5, with D perhaps being TRBD1 or TRBD2 (5 bases each). Germline V gene data show CDR1 as SEHNR and CDR2 as FQNEAQ (reference sequence). The CDR3 length is 16 residues. V dropped 4 bases and J dropped 0 bases, with 15 bases sitting between them. The CDR3 region is CASSSPGLGYQETQYF. The CDR3 nucleotides read TGTGCCAGCAGCTCCCCGGGGCTGGGGTACCAAGAGACCCAGTACTTC.

CDR3 residues: CSVEWGSVGYTF. In nucleotides, the CDR3 is TGCAGCGTTGAATGGGGCTCAGTTGGCTACACCTTC. The genes are TRBV29-1 and TRBJ1-2; maybe TRBD1 (5 bases). The V end was cut by 2 bases, the J end by 7 bases, with 11 bases between. The CDR3 extends over 12 amino acids. CDR1 is SQVTM, CDR2 ANQGSEA, per germline. The whole variable domain, filled in from reference TRBV29-1 and TRBJ1-2, reads SAVISQKPSRDICQRGTSLTIQCQVDSQVTMMFWYRQQPGQSLTLIATANQGSEATYESGFVIDKFPISRPNLTFSTLTVSNMSPEDSSIYLCSVEWGSVGYTFGSGTRLTVV.

This clonotype has at least ten counts. The rearrangement links TRBV4-3 to TRBJ2-3; the D gene is possibly TRBD2 (5 bases). This CDR3 contains 16 residues. The germline V gene encodes CDR1 LGHNA and CDR2 YSLEER. Trimming took 1 base from V and 1 from J, leaving 12 bases between them. Here the CDR3 DNA reads TGCGCCAGCAGCCAAGGGGGAGCGGACGGCACAGATACGCAGTATTTT. Translating gives CASSQGGADGTDTQYF.

This clonotype was seen at least ten times. V and J are TRBV29-1 and TRBJ1-2, with D tentatively TRBD1 (6 bases). Germline CDR1 and CDR2: SQVTM and ANQGSEA. The CDR3 sequence is 12 residues long. V lost 6 bases, J lost 5 bases, and 13 bases lay in between. The CDR3 spells CSVLNRDYGYTF. Written as DNA, the CDR3 is TGCAGCGTGCTAAACAGGGATTATGGCTACACCTTC.

The chain combines TRBV4-1 with TRBJ2-5, with TRBD2 matching over 10 bases. With V trimmed by 6 bases and J by 1 base, 14 bases remained unmatched. CDR1 is MGHRA and CDR2 is YSYEKL in the germline V gene. This CDR3 comprises 18 residues. The DNA of the CDR3 is TGCGCCAGCAGACAATATCCCGATCGACTAGCGGGCCAAGAGACCCAGTACTTC. It codes for CASRQYPDRLAGQETQYF.

This chain links TRBV2 with TRBJ2-1; D remains ambiguous. The V and J ends lost 6 bases and 3 bases respectively, with 12 bases between them. This CDR3 has 14 amino acids. Per the germline V gene, CDR1 is SNHLY and CDR2 is FYNNEI. The CDR3 DNA follows: TGTGCCAGCAGCCCAAACCTGATCTACAATGAGCAGTTCTTC. Translating gives CASSPNLIYNEQFF.

This clonotype was found once. This chain connects TRBV20-1 to TRBJ2-2, with TRBD2 identical over 16 bases. Germline values: CDR1 DFQATT, CDR2 SNEGSKA (reference sequence). Trimming removed 6 bases from V and 0 bases from J; junction bases left unmatched: 7. This CDR3 has 18 residues. The CDR3 reads CSARPGLAGGSNTGELFF. The CDR3 nucleotides read TGCAGTGCGCGACCGGGACTAGCGGGAGGGTCGAACACCGGGGAGCTGTTTTTT.

In this sample, this clonotype turned up many times. This chain connects TRBV18 to TRBJ2-2, with 8 bases lining up with TRBD1. Germline V lookup: CDR1 KGHSH, CDR2 LQKENI. V trimming: 4 bases; J trimming: 2 bases; junction bases outside the gene matches: 3. The CDR3 length is 15 residues. DNA of the CDR3: TGTGCCAGCTCACGTGGGACAGGCAACACCGGGGAGCTGTTTTTT. Protein sequence: CASSRGTGNTGELFF.